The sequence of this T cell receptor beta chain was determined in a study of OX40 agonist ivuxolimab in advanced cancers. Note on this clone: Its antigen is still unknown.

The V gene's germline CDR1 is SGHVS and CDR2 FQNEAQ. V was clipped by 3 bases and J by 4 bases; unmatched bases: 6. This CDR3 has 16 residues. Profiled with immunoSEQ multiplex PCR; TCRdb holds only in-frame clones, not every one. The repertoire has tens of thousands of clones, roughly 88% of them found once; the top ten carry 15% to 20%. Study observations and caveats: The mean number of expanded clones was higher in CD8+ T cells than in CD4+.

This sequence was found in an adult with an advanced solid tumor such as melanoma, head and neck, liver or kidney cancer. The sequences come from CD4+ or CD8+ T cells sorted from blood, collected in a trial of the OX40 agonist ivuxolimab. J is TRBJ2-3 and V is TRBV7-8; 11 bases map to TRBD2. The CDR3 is CASSFSGGALADTQYF. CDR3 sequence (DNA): TGTGCCAGCAGCTTTAGCGGGGGGGCGCTCGCAGATACGCAGTATTTT.